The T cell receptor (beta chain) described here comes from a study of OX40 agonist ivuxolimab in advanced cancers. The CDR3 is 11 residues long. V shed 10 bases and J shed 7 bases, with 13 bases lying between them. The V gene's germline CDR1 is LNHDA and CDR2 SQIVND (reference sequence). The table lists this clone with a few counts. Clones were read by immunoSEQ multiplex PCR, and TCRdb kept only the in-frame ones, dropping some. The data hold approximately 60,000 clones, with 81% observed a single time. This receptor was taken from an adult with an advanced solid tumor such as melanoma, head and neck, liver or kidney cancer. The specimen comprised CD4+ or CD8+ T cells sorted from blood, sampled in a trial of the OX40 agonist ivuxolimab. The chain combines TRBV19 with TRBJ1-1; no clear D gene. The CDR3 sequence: CAIRRGNEAFF. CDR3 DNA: TGTGCCATCAGGCGGGGTAATGAAGCTTTCTTT.